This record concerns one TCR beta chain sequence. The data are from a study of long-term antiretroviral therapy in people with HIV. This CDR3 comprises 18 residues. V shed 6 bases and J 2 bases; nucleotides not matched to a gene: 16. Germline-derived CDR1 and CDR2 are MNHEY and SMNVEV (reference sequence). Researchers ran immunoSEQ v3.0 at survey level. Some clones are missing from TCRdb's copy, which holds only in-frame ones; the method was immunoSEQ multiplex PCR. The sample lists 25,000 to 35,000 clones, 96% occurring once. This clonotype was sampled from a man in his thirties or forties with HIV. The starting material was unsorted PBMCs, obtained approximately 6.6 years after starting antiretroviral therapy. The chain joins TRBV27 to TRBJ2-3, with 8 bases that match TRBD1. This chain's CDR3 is CASSPLPPTGDITDTQYF. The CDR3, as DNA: TGTGCCAGCAGCCCCCTCCCCCCGACAGGGGACATCACAGATACGCAGTATTTT.